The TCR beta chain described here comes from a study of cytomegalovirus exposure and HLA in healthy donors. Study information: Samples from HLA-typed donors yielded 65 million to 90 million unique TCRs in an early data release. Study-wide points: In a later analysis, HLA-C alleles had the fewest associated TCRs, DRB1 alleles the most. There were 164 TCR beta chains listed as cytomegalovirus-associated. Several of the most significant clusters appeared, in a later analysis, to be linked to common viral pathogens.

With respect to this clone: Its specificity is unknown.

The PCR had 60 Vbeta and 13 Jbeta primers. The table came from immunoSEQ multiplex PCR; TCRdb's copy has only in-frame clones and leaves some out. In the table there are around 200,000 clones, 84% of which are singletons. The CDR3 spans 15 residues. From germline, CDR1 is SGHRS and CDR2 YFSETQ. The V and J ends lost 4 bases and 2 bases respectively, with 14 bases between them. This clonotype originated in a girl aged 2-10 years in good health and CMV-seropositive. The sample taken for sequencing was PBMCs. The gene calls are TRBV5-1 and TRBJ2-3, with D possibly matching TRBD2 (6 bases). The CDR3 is CASSRTIDHTDTQYF. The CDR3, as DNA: TGCGCCAGCAGCCGGACTATAGACCACACAGATACGCAGTATTTT. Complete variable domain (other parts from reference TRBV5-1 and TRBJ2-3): KAGVTQTPRYLIKTRGQQVTLSCSPISGHRSVSWYQQTPGQGLQFLFEYFSETQRNKGNFPGRFSGRQFSNSRSEMNVSTLELGDSALYLCASSRTIDHTDTQYFGPGTRLTVL.